The present T cell receptor (beta chain) was sequenced within a study of vaccination and CD4 T cells after COVID-19. Oncomine TCR Beta short-read sequencing was applied to DNA from cultured CD4+ T cells. TCRdb redid the calling of the PCR reads with MiXCR, one entry per CDR3 protein. The sample has approximately 19,000 distinct CDR3 sequences; 58% are singletons. V lost 8 bases to trimming and J lost 6 bases, with 20 bases between them. From germline, CDR1 is MNHEY and CDR2 SVGEGT. CDR3 length: 14 residues. Comment on this clonotype: Its antigen is currently unknown.

Indicated treatment: roughly nine-day PBMC culture with coronavirus spike peptide pools or control peptides (ViraFEST assay). Following expansion of antigen-specific T cells with peptide pools, ViraFEST then sequenced TCRs. This material consisted of CD4+ T cells from blood, cultured in vitro, taken after SARS-CoV-2 vaccination. V and J are TRBV6-2 or TRBV6-3 and TRBJ2-7; TRBD1 might be the D (5 bases). This receptor was identified in a human donor who had recovered from COVID-19. CDR3 in amino acids: CASARSGRVGEQYF. In DNA, the CDR3 is TGTGCCAGCGCCCGGTCAGGCAGGGTGGGCGAGCAGTACTTC.